This is a list of T cell receptor beta chains from one sample in a study of T-cell memory formation after mild COVID-19. Each CDR3 protein gets one entry after TCRdb re-called the 5' RACE reads with MiXCR. Among a few hundred thousand distinct CDR3 sequences, over 15% were seen once, and the ten largest hold 22%. The sequencing sample was made of PBMCs or a T cell subset sorted from them (not recorded which). Source of these receptors: a man aged 18 to 30 who had mild COVID-19 (a few samples of this study predate the infection). Cell type and time point are not known. Both conserved end residues are part of each CDR3. The order of the fields is CDR3 length, V gene, clone size, J gene, D gene, CDR3 protein, CDR3 DNA. The D gene is left open where the match is weak. Size is stated for part of the rows, as once, few or many counts, or as a class when the clone is expanded.

cdr3_length: 13
v_call: TRBV10-3
clone_size: .
j_call: TRBJ2-7
d_call: TRBD1
cdr3_aa: CAITGQGNHEQYF
cdr3_nt: TGTGCCATTACCGGACAGGGTAACCACGAGCAGTACTTC

cdr3_length: 13
v_call: TRBV2
clone_size: .
j_call: TRBJ1-5
d_call: .
cdr3_aa: CASSEGHNQPQHF
cdr3_nt: TGTGCCAGCAGCGAGGGACACAATCAGCCCCAGCATTTT

cdr3_length: 18
v_call: TRBV20-1
clone_size: many
j_call: TRBJ2-2
d_call: .
cdr3_aa: CSAPVAGGGLYNTGELFF
cdr3_nt: TGCAGTGCCCCCGTCGCAGGGGGGGGCCTGTATAACACCGGGGAGCTGTTTTTT

cdr3_length: 14
v_call: TRBV10-3
clone_size: few
j_call: TRBJ1-5
d_call: .
cdr3_aa: CAITTAVRNQPQHF
cdr3_nt: TGTGCCATCACGACTGCCGTGCGCAATCAGCCCCAGCATTTT

cdr3_length: 15
v_call: TRBV29-1
clone_size: .
j_call: TRBJ2-1
d_call: TRBD2
cdr3_aa: CSVGSGTSGVNEQFF
cdr3_nt: TGCAGCGTAGGATCCGGGACTAGCGGGGTCAATGAGCAGTTCTTC

cdr3_length: 17
v_call: TRBV4-1
clone_size: few
j_call: TRBJ2-1
d_call: TRBD2
cdr3_aa: CASSQARGGRTGNEQFF
cdr3_nt: TGCGCCAGCAGCCAAGCGCGGGGGGGGCGTACAGGCAATGAGCAGTTCTTC

cdr3_length: 14
v_call: TRBV5-1
clone_size: .
j_call: TRBJ2-5
d_call: .
cdr3_aa: CASSLGTRQETQYF
cdr3_nt: TGCGCCAGCAGCTTGGGTACTAGACAAGAGACCCAGTACTTC

cdr3_length: 15
v_call: TRBV6-5
clone_size: few
j_call: TRBJ2-3
d_call: .
cdr3_aa: CASSYAGAYTDTQYF
cdr3_nt: TGTGCCAGCAGTTACGCCGGGGCCTACACAGATACGCAGTATTTT

cdr3_length: 13
v_call: TRBV6-5
clone_size: many
j_call: TRBJ2-2
d_call: .
cdr3_aa: CASKHQNTGELFF
cdr3_nt: TGTGCCAGCAAACACCAGAACACCGGGGAGCTGTTTTTT

cdr3_length: 15
v_call: TRBV4-2
clone_size: .
j_call: TRBJ1-3
d_call: .
cdr3_aa: CASSHDSVSGNTIYF
cdr3_nt: TGTGCCAGCAGCCACGACAGCGTCTCTGGAAACACCATATATTTT

cdr3_length: 11
v_call: TRBV5-4
clone_size: few
j_call: TRBJ2-5
d_call: .
cdr3_aa: CASSLGAVEDF
cdr3_nt: TGTGCCAGCAGCTTGGGGGCCGTGGAGGACTTC

cdr3_length: 14
v_call: TRBV6-5
clone_size: .
j_call: TRBJ2-1
d_call: TRBD2
cdr3_aa: CSSSYPLADNEQFF
cdr3_nt: TGTTCCAGCAGTTACCCACTAGCGGACAATGAGCAGTTCTTC

cdr3_length: 17
v_call: TRBV5-1
clone_size: many
j_call: TRBJ2-1
d_call: .
cdr3_aa: CASSLALRSPSYNEQFF
cdr3_nt: TGCGCCAGCAGCTTGGCGTTGCGGTCACCTTCCTACAATGAGCAGTTCTTC

cdr3_length: 12
v_call: TRBV7-9
clone_size: few
j_call: TRBJ1-4
d_call: TRBD1
cdr3_aa: CASSRDSSKLFF
cdr3_nt: TGTGCCAGCAGCCGGGACAGTTCAAAACTGTTTTTT

cdr3_length: 13
v_call: TRBV7-9
clone_size: .
j_call: TRBJ1-4
d_call: TRBD1
cdr3_aa: CASRGQTNEKLFF
cdr3_nt: TGTGCCAGCCGGGGACAGACTAATGAAAAACTGTTTTTT

cdr3_length: 18
v_call: TRBV7-9
clone_size: few
j_call: TRBJ1-2
d_call: TRBD1
cdr3_aa: CASSSTSLDDRVEYGYTF
cdr3_nt: TGTGCCAGCAGCTCAACCTCTTTGGATGACAGGGTAGAATATGGCTACACCTTC

cdr3_length: 13
v_call: TRBV3-1
clone_size: .
j_call: TRBJ2-1
d_call: .
cdr3_aa: CASSQSIHNEQFF
cdr3_nt: TGTGCCAGCAGCCAATCTATTCACAATGAGCAGTTCTTC

cdr3_length: 16
v_call: TRBV7-9
clone_size: few
j_call: TRBJ2-1
d_call: .
cdr3_aa: CASSSNLGGFYNEQFF
cdr3_nt: TGTGCCAGCAGCTCGAACTTGGGGGGCTTCTACAATGAGCAGTTCTTC

cdr3_length: 14
v_call: TRBV7-9
clone_size: few
j_call: TRBJ2-2
d_call: .
cdr3_aa: CASSLARTTGELFF
cdr3_nt: TGTGCCAGCAGCTTAGCTAGAACCACCGGGGAGCTGTTTTTT

cdr3_length: 18
v_call: TRBV5-1
clone_size: .
j_call: TRBJ2-7
d_call: .
cdr3_aa: CASRGARVGEFGTYEQYF
cdr3_nt: TGCGCCAGCAGGGGGGCCCGGGTGGGAGAATTCGGAACCTACGAGCAGTACTTC